The text below deals with one T cell receptor beta chain. Its antigen is unknown. Germline-derived CDR1 and CDR2 are SNHLY and FYNNEI. The CDR3 loop spans 13 amino acids. V lost 6 bases to trimming and J lost 9 bases; unmatched junction nucleotides: 8. These data originate in a study of shared clonotypes between healthy human individuals. Regarding the study as a whole: It was observed that 4% to 6% of naive CD4 clonotypes were shared across a handful of donors.

Clones were read by immunoSEQ multiplex PCR, and TCRdb kept only the in-frame ones, dropping some. The profile shows approximately 2.3 million clones, 85% to 95% of them singletons. The receptor was isolated from a man aged 18 to 35 in good health. Some clones in this sample may be carry-over from other donors' samples. The rearrangement links TRBV2 to TRBJ1-5, with 7 positions matching TRBD1. The sample consisted of naive CD4+ T cells from PBMCs. The subset was: CD45RA+ positively selected. In DNA form, the CDR3 reads TGTGCCAGCAGAGGGACAGCTTCCGGGCCCCAGCATTTT. Residues: CASRGTASGPQHF.